Listed below are T cell receptor beta chains from one sample, sequenced in a study of post-analysis software for immune sequencing data. One entry per CDR3 protein, called by TCRdb with MiXCR from the PCR reads. The data show hundreds of thousands of distinct CDR3 sequences, with 30% seen just once and 0.55% to 0.65% held by the top ten. The sequencing input was blood. The receptors stem from a girl under 18 with multiple sclerosis. Each CDR3 is given with its conserved first and last residue.

>-|TRBV20-1
CSARVTGEQYF
>TRBJ2-7|TRBV20-1
CSAASGTRLSYEQYF
>TRBJ2-3|TRBV15
CATRREGLRTDTQYF
>TRBJ2-1|TRBV7-2
CASSPGRFNEQFF
>TRBJ1-2|TRBV7-2
CASSPGQNAHYGYTF
>TRBJ1-2|TRBV5-1
CASSLVGGLPGDGYTF
>TRBJ1-2|TRBV7-9
CASSRQGSPWSYGYTF
>TRBJ2-2|TRBV6-5
CASSAPGLVGELFF
>TRBJ2-5|TRBV20-1
CSADDPGQGARETQYF
>TRBJ1-1|TRBV7-9
CASSSGQDRTQGAFF
>TRBJ2-4|TRBV6-6
CASSYKTRLAGDEYF
>TRBJ1-4|TRBV5-1
CASSLTGGNEKLFF
>TRBJ1-1|TRBV6-6
CASMTPGTDTEAFF
>TRBJ1-2|TRBV29-1
CSVGTPTINYGYTF
>TRBJ1-2|TRBV5-1
CASSLERGPNYGYTF
>TRBJ2-3|TRBV7-2
CASTGTVPGPQYF